A selection of T cell receptor beta chains follows, all from one sample in a study of control samples from healthy donors and cancer patients. The method was immunoSEQ multiplex PCR; TCRdb's version includes in-frame clones alone and lacks a portion of them. This table has 90,000 to 130,000 clones, approximately 82% appearing once. Sequences were obtained from blood. All receptors come from a young man in good health. Both conserved end residues are part of each CDR3. D genes are given only for firm matches. Clone size is stated in some rows and not others, as once, few, many or a class when expanded.

CDR3 protein,CDR3 DNA,V gene,clone size,J gene,D gene
CASSITGGSDYGYTF,TGTGCCAGCAGCATAACAGGGGGCTCGGACTATGGCTACACCTTC,TRBV7-2,.,TRBJ1-2,TRBD1
CASSSRGQGSYEQYF,TGTGCCAGCAGTTCCCGGGGACAGGGATCCTACGAGCAGTACTTC,TRBV27,.,TRBJ2-7,TRBD1
CASSLGLAGAGEYF,TGTGCCAGCAGCTTAGGACTAGCGGGGGCAGGGGAGTATTTT,TRBV7-6,.,TRBJ2-3,TRBD2
CASSWGLAGGGEQFF,TGCGCCAGCAGCTGGGGACTAGCGGGGGGTGGTGAGCAGTTCTTC,TRBV5-1,.,TRBJ2-1,TRBD2
CASSPLGPGNTGELFF,TGTGCCAGCAGCCCTCTGGGCCCCGGGAACACCGGGGAGCTGTTTTTT,TRBV9,.,TRBJ2-2,.
CASSDRLAGEETQYF,TGTGCCAGCAGTGACCGACTAGCGGGGGAAGAGACCCAGTACTTC,TRBV2,.,TRBJ2-5,TRBD2
CASKDSDNREQFF,TGTGCCAGCAAGGACTCTGACAACCGTGAGCAGTTCTTC,TRBV2,.,TRBJ2-1,.
CASSESRGGTEAFF,TGTGCCAGCAGTGAGTCAAGGGGGGGGACTGAAGCTTTCTTT,TRBV25-1,few,TRBJ1-1,.
CASTEGGVQDTQYF,TGTGCCAGCACGGAAGGGGGCGTTCAAGATACGCAGTATTTT,TRBV25-1,once,TRBJ2-3,TRBD1
CSAPRYDGNEQFF,TGCAGCGCCCCGCGGTATGATGGCAATGAGCAGTTCTTC,TRBV29-1,.,TRBJ2-1,.
CASSQEATDNSPLHF,TGTGCCAGCAGCCAAGAGGCAACAGATAATTCACCCCTCCACTTT,TRBV4-2,.,TRBJ1-6,.
CSALAGNSNQPQHF,TGCAGCGCCCTTGCAGGGAATAGCAATCAGCCCCAGCATTTT,TRBV29-1,.,TRBJ1-5,.
CATSDFTPNTEAFF,TGTGCCACCAGTGATTTTACACCGAACACTGAAGCTTTCTTT,TRBV24-1,.,TRBJ1-1,.
CASSYASGGYTQYF,TGTGCCAGCAGTTACGCTTCCGGGGGCTATACGCAGTATTTT,TRBV6-5,.,TRBJ2-3,.
CASSPPSGNEQFF,TGTGCCAGCTCACCGCCATCGGGTAATGAGCAGTTCTTC,TRBV18,.,TRBJ2-1,.
CASSLQQGAYNEQFF,TGTGCCAGTAGCTTACAACAGGGGGCCTACAATGAGCAGTTCTTC,TRBV19,.,TRBJ2-1,TRBD1
CASSQLGRGSTNEKLFF,TGTGCCAGCAGCCAACTAGGTCGAGGGTCGACTAATGAAAAACTGTTTTTT,TRBV3-1/TRBV3-2,.,TRBJ1-4,.
CASSFGRLYEQYF,TGTGCCAGCAGTTTTGGCCGGCTCTACGAGCAGTACTTC,TRBV27,.,TRBJ2-7,.
CASSQEWRETQYF,TGTGCCAGCAGCCAAGAATGGAGGGAGACCCAGTACTTC,TRBV14,once,TRBJ2-5,.
CASSQDQFKGAGYTF,TGCGCCAGCAGCCAAGATCAATTCAAGGGGGCAGGCTACACCTTC,TRBV4-1,.,TRBJ1-2,TRBD1
CASSLWYNEQFF,TGTGCCAGCAGCTTGTGGTACAATGAGCAGTTCTTC,TRBV5-5,.,TRBJ2-1,.
CASSLTGLSYNSPLHF,TGTGCCAGCAGTCTCACAGGATTGTCCTATAATTCACCCCTCCACTTT,TRBV27,few,TRBJ1-6,.
CASSDTDRGHTGELFF,TGTGCCAGCAGTGATACGGACAGGGGACACACCGGGGAGCTGTTTTTT,TRBV6-4,.,TRBJ2-2,TRBD1
CASSSDRLSSETQYF,TGTGCCAGCAGTTCCGACAGGTTGTCTTCAGAGACCCAGTACTTC,TRBV7-9,few,TRBJ2-5,.
CASSTRQAYEQYF,TGTGCCAGCAGCACAAGACAGGCCTACGAGCAGTACTTC,TRBV7-2,.,TRBJ2-7,.
CASSEAASGHTDTQYF,TGTGCCAGCAGTGAGGCTGCTAGCGGTCACACAGATACGCAGTATTTT,TRBV2,once,TRBJ2-3,TRBD2
CATSVPGLAGQETQYF,TGTGCCACCAGTGTCCCGGGACTAGCGGGCCAAGAGACCCAGTACTTC,TRBV24-1,.,TRBJ2-5,TRBD2
CASSEGQGRRNQPQHF,TGTGCCAGCAGTGAAGGTCAGGGGCGGAGAAATCAGCCCCAGCATTTT,TRBV6-1,.,TRBJ1-5,.
CASSQAGIRLGGANVLTF,TGTGCCAGCAGCCAAGCTGGGATTCGGCTCGGGGGGGCCAACGTCCTGACTTTC,TRBV14,.,TRBJ2-6,.
CASSQVGGVGSNEQFF,TGCGCCAGCAGCCAAGTAGGCGGGGTAGGGTCCAATGAGCAGTTCTTC,TRBV4-3,.,TRBJ2-1,.
CASSPIQSPYGYTF,TGTGCCAGCAGCCCCATTCAAAGCCCCTATGGCTACACCTTC,TRBV7-9,.,TRBJ1-2,.
CASSLGQGPIYGYTF,TGTGCCAGCAGTCTCGGACAGGGACCCATCTATGGCTACACCTTC,TRBV5-6,.,TRBJ1-2,TRBD1
CAWSKVEYEQYF,TGTGCCTGGAGTAAGGTGGAGTACGAGCAGTACTTC,TRBV30,.,TRBJ2-7,.
CASSPDRVEKLFF,TGTGCCAGCTCCCCCGACAGGGTCGAAAAACTGTTTTTT,TRBV18,.,TRBJ1-4,TRBD1
CASSKHTGLQETQYF,TGTGCCAGCAGTAAACACACGGGACTACAAGAGACCCAGTACTTC,TRBV6-4,once,TRBJ2-5,TRBD2
CASSSTGQGTSSPLHF,TGTGCCAGCAGTTCCACCGGACAGGGAACAAGTTCACCCCTCCACTTT,TRBV7-9,.,TRBJ1-6,TRBD1
CASSLPTETQYF,TGTGCCAGCAGCTTACCGACGGAGACCCAGTACTTC,TRBV11-3,.,TRBJ2-5,.
CASSPTFSGNTIYF,TGTGCCAGCAGCCCGACTTTCTCTGGAAACACCATATATTTT,TRBV11-2,.,TRBJ1-3,.
CASSVGADLVETQYF,TGTGCCAGCAGTGTAGGGGCAGATTTGGTAGAGACCCAGTACTTC,TRBV2,.,TRBJ2-5,.
CASSLAPGQGDEKLFF,TGTGCCAGCAGTTTAGCTCCGGGACAGGGGGATGAAAAACTGTTTTTT,TRBV27,.,TRBJ1-4,TRBD1
CAISELDREEGSPLHF,TGTGCCATCAGTGAGCTGGACAGGGAGGAGGGTTCACCCCTCCACTTT,TRBV10-3,.,TRBJ1-6,TRBD1
CASSLWGRGEPYEQYF,TGTGCCAGCAGCTTATGGGGACGGGGAGAACCCTACGAGCAGTACTTC,TRBV7-2,.,TRBJ2-7,.
CATSDFLAQGAHTGELFF,TGTGCCACCAGTGATTTCCTCGCCCAGGGGGCTCACACCGGGGAGCTGTTTTTT,TRBV24-1,.,TRBJ2-2,TRBD1